These T cell receptor beta chains were read from a single sample in a study of blood T cell repertoires in COVID-19. Sequencing used immunoSEQ multiplex PCR; TCRdb keeps in-frame clones, though not all of them. Of 110,000 to 150,000 clones listed, 80% to 85% are singletons. Sequences were obtained from peripheral blood. The receptor set was obtained from a human donor in a cohort sampled during active COVID-19. Each CDR3 is given with its conserved first and last residue. A D gene is named only where the DNA matches it firmly. Expanded clones are given a class, and other clones once, few, many or no size at all.

clone_size,d_call,j_call,v_call,cdr3_nt,cdr3_aa
-,-,TRBJ2-3,TRBV9,TGTGCCAGCAGCCCCTGGGACTTAACAGATACGCAGTATTTT,CASSPWDLTDTQYF
few,-,TRBJ1-1,TRBV5-4,TGTGCCAGCACCCGGACAAACTCTAACACTGAAGCTTTCTTT,CASTRTNSNTEAFF
-,TRBD2,TRBJ2-5,TRBV7-2,TGTGCCAGCAGCTCATTCTCCGGACTAGAAGAGACCCAGTACTTC,CASSSFSGLEETQYF
-,TRBD1,TRBJ1-2,TRBV20-1,TGCAGTGCTAGTGTAGGGACAGGGAATGCTAACTATGGCTACACCTTC,CSASVGTGNANYGYTF
-,TRBD1,TRBJ1-5,TRBV28,TGTGCCAGCAGGCCGGGACAGGCAGATCAGCCCCAGCATTTT,CASRPGQADQPQHF
-,TRBD1,TRBJ2-7,TRBV6-5,TGTGCCAGCAAGGGGACAGTGAGCTACGAGCAGTACTTC,CASKGTVSYEQYF
-,-,TRBJ1-1,TRBV7-2,TGTGCCAGCAGCTTAGGCCAGTTGAACACTGAAGCTTTCTTT,CASSLGQLNTEAFF
-,TRBD1,TRBJ2-1,TRBV5-1,TGCGCCAGCAGCTACGACAGGGGACTTGATGAGCAGTTCTTC,CASSYDRGLDEQFF
-,-,TRBJ2-3,TRBV7-2,TGTGCCAGCAGCTCGGGGGTAGCGAGAAGCACAGATACGCAGTATTTT,CASSSGVARSTDTQYF
few,-,TRBJ1-1,TRBV19,TGTGCCAGTAGTGTAGGCACTTTAAACACTGAAGCTTTCTTT,CASSVGTLNTEAFF
-,-,TRBJ1-2,TRBV18,TGTGCCAGCTCACCACGGACAGCTTCTAACTATGGCTACACCTTC,CASSPRTASNYGYTF
once,TRBD2,TRBJ2-7,TRBV3-1/TRBV3-2,TGTGCCAGCAGACTCAGCGGGAGTCCAACCTACGAGCAGTACTTC,CASRLSGSPTYEQYF
-,TRBD2,TRBJ2-7,TRBV11-2,TGTGCCAGCAGCTTAAGTAGCGGGGTTCCCTCCTACGAGCAGTACTTC,CASSLSSGVPSYEQYF
-,-,TRBJ2-7,TRBV7-2,TGTGCCAGCAGCTCCCGGGAGCCCCCCTACGAGCAGTACTTC,CASSSREPPYEQYF
once,TRBD1,TRBJ1-2,TRBV27,TGTGCCAGCAGTTTCAGCAGGGGGAACCCCGTCTATGGCTACACCTTC,CASSFSRGNPVYGYTF
-,-,TRBJ2-2,TRBV11-3,TGTGCCAGCAGCTTTACTACAGGGTCGGAGCTGTTTTTT,CASSFTTGSELFF
-,TRBD2,TRBJ2-5,TRBV2,TGTGCCAGCAACCCACTAGCGGGAGTGGAGACCCAGTACTTC,CASNPLAGVETQYF
-,-,TRBJ2-6,TRBV24-1,TGTGCCACCAGTGATCGGGGCTCTGGGGCCAACGTCCTGACTTTC,CATSDRGSGANVLTF
-,-,TRBJ2-3,TRBV18,TGTGCCAGCTCACCACCGACTTCAGATACGCAGTATTTT,CASSPPTSDTQYF
-,TRBD1,TRBJ2-5,TRBV7-8,TGTGCCAGCAGCTTCGGGACAGGGCCCCAAGAGACCCAGTACTTC,CASSFGTGPQETQYF
-,TRBD2,TRBJ2-1,TRBV6-2/TRBV6-3,TGTGCCAGCAGTTACTCGCTAGCGGGAGTCCTACGGACCTACAATGAGCAGTTCTTC,CASSYSLAGVLRTYNEQFF
-,-,TRBJ2-7,TRBV5-1,TGCGCCAGCAGCTTGCGGTCACCCACGGAGCGGGCTGCCTACGAGCAGTACTTC,CASSLRSPTERAAYEQYF
-,TRBD2,TRBJ2-6,TRBV28,TGTGCCAGCAGTTTCGGGGAGGGTCTATCTGGGGCCAACGTCCTGACTTTC,CASSFGEGLSGANVLTF
-,TRBD2,TRBJ2-1,TRBV7-9,TGTGCCAGCAGCGCCCGACTAGCACACTATGAGCAGTTCTTC,CASSARLAHYEQFF
-,-,TRBJ1-4,TRBV7-9,TGTGCCAGCAGCTTAGCGAGCGGGACGCCTGAAAAACTGTTTTTT,CASSLASGTPEKLFF